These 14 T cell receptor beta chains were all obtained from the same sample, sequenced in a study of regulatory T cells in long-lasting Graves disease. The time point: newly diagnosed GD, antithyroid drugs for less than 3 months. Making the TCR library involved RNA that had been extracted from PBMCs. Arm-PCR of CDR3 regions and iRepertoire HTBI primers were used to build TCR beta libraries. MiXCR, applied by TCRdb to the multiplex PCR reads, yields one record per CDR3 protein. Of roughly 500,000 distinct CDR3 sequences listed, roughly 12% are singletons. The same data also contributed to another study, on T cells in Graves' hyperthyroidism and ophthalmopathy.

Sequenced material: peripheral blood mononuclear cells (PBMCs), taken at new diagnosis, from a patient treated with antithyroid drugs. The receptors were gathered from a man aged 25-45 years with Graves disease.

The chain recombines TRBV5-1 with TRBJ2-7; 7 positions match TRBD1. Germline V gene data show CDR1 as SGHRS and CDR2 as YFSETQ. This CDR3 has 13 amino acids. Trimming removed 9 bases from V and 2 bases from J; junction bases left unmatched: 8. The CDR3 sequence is CATSRGLAYEQYF. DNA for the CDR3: TGCGCCACCTCGAGGGGGCTGGCCTACGAGCAGTACTTC.

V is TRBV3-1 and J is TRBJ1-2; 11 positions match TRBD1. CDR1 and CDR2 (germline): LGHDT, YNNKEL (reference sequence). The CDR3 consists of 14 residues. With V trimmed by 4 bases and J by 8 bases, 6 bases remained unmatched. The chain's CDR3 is CASSRSDRGQGYTF. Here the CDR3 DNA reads TGTGCCAGCAGCCGCTCGGACAGGGGGCAAGGCTACACCTTC.

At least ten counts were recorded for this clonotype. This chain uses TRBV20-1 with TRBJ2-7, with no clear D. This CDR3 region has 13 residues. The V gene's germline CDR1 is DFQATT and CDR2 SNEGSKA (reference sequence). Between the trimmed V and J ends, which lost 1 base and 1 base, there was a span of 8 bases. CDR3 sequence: CSARAWGSYEQYF. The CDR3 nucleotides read TGCAGTGCTAGAGCCTGGGGTTCCTACGAGCAGTACTTC.

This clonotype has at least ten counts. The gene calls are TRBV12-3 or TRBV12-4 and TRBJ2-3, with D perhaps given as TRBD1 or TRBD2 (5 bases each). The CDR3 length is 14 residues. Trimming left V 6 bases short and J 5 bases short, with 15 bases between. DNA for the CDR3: TGTGCCAGCAGGCTCCTCGGGGCTCAAGATACGCAGTATTTT. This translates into CASRLLGAQDTQYF.

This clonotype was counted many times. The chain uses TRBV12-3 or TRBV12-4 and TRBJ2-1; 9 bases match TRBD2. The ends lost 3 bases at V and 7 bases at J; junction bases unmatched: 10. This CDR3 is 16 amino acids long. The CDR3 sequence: CASSLDSGSPLNEQFF. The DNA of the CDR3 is TGTGCCAGCAGTTTGGATAGCGGGAGCCCCTTGAATGAGCAGTTCTTC.

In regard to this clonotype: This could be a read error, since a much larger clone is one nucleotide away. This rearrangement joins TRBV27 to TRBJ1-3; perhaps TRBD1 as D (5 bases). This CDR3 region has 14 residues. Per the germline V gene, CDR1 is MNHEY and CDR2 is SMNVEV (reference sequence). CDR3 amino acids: CTSSDSHSGNTIYF. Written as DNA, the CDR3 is TGTACCAGCAGTGACAGCCACTCTGGAAACACCATATATTTT.

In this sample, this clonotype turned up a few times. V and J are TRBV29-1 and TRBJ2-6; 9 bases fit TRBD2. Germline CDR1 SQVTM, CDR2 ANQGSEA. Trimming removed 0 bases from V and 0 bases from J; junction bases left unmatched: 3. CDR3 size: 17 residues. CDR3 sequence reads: CSVEDIAGDSGANVLTF. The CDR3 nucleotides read TGCAGCGTTGAAGATATAGCGGGGGACTCTGGGGCCAACGTCCTGACTTTC. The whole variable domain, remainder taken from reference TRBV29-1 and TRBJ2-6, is SAVISQKPSRDICQRGTSLTIQCQVDSQVTMMFWYRQQPGQSLTLIATANQGSEATYESGFVIDKFPISRPNLTFSTLTVSNMSPEDSSIYLCSVEDIAGDSGANVLTFGAGSRLTVL.

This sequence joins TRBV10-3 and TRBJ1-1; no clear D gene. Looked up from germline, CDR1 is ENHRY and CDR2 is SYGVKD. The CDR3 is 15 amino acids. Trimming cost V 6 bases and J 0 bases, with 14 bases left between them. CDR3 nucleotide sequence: TGTGCCATCAGCCCCGCCCGGTTTCTGAACACTGAAGCTTTCTTT. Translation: CAISPARFLNTEAFF.

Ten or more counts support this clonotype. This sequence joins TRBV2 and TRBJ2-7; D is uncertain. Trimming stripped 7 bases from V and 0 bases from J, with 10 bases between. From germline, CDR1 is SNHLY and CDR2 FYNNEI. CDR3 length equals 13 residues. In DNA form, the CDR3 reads TGTGCCAGCACCCCCGATAGCTCCTACGAGCAGTACTTC. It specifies CASTPDSSYEQYF.

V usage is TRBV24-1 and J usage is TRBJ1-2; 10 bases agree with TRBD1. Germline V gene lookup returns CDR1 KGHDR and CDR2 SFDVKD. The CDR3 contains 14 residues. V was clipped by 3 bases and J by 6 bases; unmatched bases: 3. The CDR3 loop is CATSDPGTGDGYTF. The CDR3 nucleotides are TGTGCCACCAGTGATCCTGGGACAGGGGATGGCTACACCTTC.

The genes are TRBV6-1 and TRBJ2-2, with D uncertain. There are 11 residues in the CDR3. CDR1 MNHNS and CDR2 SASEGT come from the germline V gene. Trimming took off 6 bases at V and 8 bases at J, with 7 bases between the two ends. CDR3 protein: CASRKTGELFF. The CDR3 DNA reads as TGTGCCAGCAGGAAGACAGGGGAGCTGTTTTTT.

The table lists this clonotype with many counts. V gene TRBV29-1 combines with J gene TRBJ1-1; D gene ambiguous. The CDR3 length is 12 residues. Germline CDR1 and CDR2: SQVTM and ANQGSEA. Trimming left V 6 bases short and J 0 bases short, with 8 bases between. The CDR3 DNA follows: TGCAGCGTAGCCACAATGAACACTGAAGCTTTCTTT. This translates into CSVATMNTEAFF.

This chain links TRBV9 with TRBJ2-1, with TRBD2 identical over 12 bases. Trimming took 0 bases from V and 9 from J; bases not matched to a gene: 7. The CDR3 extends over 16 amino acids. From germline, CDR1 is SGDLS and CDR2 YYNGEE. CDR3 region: CASSVGRTSGKVEQFF. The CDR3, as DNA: TGTGCCAGCAGCGTAGGGAGGACTAGCGGGAAGGTTGAGCAGTTCTTC.

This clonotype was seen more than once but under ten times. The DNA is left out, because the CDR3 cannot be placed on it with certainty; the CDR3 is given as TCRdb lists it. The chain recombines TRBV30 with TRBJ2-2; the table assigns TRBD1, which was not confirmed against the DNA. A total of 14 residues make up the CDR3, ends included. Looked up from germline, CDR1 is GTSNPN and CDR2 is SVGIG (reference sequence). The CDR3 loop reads CAWRFGPGPGELFF.